The clone carrying this T cell receptor (beta chain) was seen a handful of times. What it binds is not known. The trim removed 5 bases at V and 6 bases at J, leaving 8 bases unmatched. The CDR3 extends over 15 amino acids. The germline CDR1 and CDR2 sequences are SGHKS and YYEKEE (reference sequence). This entry comes from a study of beta chain features in type 1 diabetes. Study-level information: The patient and healthy donor groups were comparable for age, gender and cell yields. General study results and limits: Patients' naive, central memory and regulatory TCRB repertoires appeared more alike than those of healthy donors. Cells carrying high TCR expression could end up over-represented when cDNA is sequenced.

The study reverse transcribed the entire isolated RNA, so it sequenced expressed TCRB transcripts. Assay: immunoSEQ multiplex PCR; the TCRdb copy retains only in-frame clones and omits some. The repertoire has 200,000 to 250,000 clones, 9% to 10% of them found once; the top ten carry under 0.035%. The sample was naive CD4+ T cells from blood. This sequence originates from a woman under 30 in good health. J is TRBJ2-1 and V is TRBV5-5; TRBD2 matches 10 bases. The CDR3, as DNA: TGTGCCAGCAGGGGCGCCGGGACTAGCGCCAATGAGCAGTTCTTC. It specifies CASRGAGTSANEQFF.